This T cell receptor (beta chain) came from a study of response to subunit inactivated influenza vaccine. Study findings and constraints: That few new T cells are recruited by each seasonal influenza vaccination was the authors' suggestion.

This clonotype was counted ten times or more. Its specificity is not known. The trim removed 4 bases at V and 0 bases at J, leaving 8 bases unmatched. This CDR3 spans 17 amino acids. MiXCR, applied by TCRdb to the RT-PCR reads, yields one record per CDR3 protein. The sample records about 160,000 distinct CDR3 sequences, approximately 11% being singletons. The chain has TRBV12-3 or TRBV12-4 and TRBJ1-1; 10 positions match TRBD1. The clonotype originates from a man in his forties or fifties who received an inactivated influenza vaccine. The sequencing here drew on non-naive T cells sorted from PBMCs, taken 40 to 50 days after vaccination. The CDR3 reads CASSSYGTGAMNTEAFF. The DNA of the CDR3 is TGTGCCAGCAGTTCATACGGGACAGGGGCTATGAACACTGAAGCTTTCTTT.